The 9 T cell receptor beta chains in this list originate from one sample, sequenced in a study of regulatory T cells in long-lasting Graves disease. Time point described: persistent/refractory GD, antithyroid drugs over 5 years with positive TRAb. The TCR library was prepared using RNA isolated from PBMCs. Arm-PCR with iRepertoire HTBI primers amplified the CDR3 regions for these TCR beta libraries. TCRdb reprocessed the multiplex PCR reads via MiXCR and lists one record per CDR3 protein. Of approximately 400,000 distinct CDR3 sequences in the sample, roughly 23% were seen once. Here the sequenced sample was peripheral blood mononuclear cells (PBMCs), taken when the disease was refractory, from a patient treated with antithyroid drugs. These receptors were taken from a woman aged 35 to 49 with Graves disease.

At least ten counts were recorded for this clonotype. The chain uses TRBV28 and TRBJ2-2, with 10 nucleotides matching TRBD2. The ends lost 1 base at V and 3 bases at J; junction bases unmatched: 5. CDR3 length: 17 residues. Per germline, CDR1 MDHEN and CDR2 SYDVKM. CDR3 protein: CASSLLGLAGDTGELFF. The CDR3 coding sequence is TGTGCCAGCAGTTTATTGGGTCTAGCGGGAGACACCGGGGAGCTGTTTTTT.

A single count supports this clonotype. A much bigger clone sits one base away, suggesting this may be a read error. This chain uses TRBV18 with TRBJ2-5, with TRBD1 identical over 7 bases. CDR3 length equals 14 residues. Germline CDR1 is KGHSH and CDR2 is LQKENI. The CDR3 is CASSPRDRQVTQYF. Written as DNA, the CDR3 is TGTGCCAGCTCCCCCCGGGACAGACAAGTGACCCAGTACTTC.

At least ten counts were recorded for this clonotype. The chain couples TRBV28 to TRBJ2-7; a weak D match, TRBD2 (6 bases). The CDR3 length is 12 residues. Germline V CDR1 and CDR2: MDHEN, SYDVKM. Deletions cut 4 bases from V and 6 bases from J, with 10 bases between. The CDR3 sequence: CASSSVGSEQYF. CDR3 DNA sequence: TGTGCCAGCAGTTCGGTCGGGAGCGAGCAGTACTTC.

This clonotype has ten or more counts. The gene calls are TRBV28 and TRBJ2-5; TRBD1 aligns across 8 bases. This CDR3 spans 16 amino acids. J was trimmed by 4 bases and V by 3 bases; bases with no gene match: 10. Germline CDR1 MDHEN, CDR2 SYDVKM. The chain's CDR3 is CASSFHGQGWTETQYF. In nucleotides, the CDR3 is TGTGCCAGCAGTTTCCATGGACAGGGCTGGACAGAGACCCAGTACTTC.

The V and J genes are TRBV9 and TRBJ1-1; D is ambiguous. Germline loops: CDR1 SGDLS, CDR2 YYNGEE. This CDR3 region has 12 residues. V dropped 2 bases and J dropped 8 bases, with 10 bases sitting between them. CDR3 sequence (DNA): TGTGCCAGCAGCGTTCACGCAGGAGAAGCTTTCTTT. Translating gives CASSVHAGEAFF. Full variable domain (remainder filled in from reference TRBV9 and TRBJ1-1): DSGVTQTPKHLITATGQRVTLRCSPRSGDLSVYWYQQSLDQGLQFLIQYYNGEERAKGNILERFSAQQFPDLHSELNLSSLELGDSALYFCASSVHAGEAFFGQGTRLTVV.

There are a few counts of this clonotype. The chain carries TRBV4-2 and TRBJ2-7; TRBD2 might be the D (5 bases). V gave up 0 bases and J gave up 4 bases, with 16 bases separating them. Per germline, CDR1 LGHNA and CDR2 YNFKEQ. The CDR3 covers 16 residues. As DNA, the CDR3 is TGTGCCAGCAGCCAAGAGATTGAGGGAGTCCCGTACGAGCAGTACTTC. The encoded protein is CASSQEIEGVPYEQYF.

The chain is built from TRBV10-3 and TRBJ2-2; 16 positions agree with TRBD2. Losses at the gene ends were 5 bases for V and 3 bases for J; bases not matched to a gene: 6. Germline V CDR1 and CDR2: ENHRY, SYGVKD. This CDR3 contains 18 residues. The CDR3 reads CAISSGTSGRGYTGELFF. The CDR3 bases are TGTGCCATCAGTTCCGGGACTAGCGGGAGGGGGTACACCGGGGAGCTGTTTTTT.

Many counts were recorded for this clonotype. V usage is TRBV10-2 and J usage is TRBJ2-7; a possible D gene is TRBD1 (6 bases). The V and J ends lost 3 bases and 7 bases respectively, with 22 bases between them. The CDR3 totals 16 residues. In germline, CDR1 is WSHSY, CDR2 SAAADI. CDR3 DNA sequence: TGCGCCAGCAGTGAATTTCTCCGGACAGTCATTTCGGAGCAGTACTTC. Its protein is CASSEFLRTVISEQYF.

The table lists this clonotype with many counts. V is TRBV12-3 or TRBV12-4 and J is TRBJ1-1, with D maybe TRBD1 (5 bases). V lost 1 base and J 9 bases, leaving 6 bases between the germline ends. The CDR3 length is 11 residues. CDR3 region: CASSLGGKAFF. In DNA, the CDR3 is TGTGCCAGCAGTTTAGGGGGGAAAGCTTTCTTT.